This T cell receptor (beta chain) was found in a study of T cell responses to AZD1222 COVID-19 vaccine. Study background: Recipients boosted at about 4 weeks or about 12 weeks are pooled. Overall study results and limits: Females made up more of the donors, who were largely white British, and clonal diversity may have come out too low. CD4 TCRs associated with vaccination spanned spike, dominating at 160-218 and 743-854. In the spike-specific TCR repertoire, nearly half reportedly target unmutated variant regions.

Measured with immunoSEQ multiplex PCR; TCRdb has only the in-frame clones, and not every one. The data hold more than 110,000 clones, with approximately 92% observed a single time. The germline V gene encodes CDR1 MNHEY and CDR2 SMNVEV (reference sequence). CDR3 length: 15 residues. J lost 4 bases, V lost 5 bases, and 7 bases had no gene match. To note about this clone: Its target is unknown.

This chain connects TRBV27 to TRBJ1-5; 8 bases match TRBD1. The sample here was peripheral blood, taken on day 0 of AZD1222 vaccination. The sequence was collected from an adult in good health. DNA of the CDR3: TGTGCCAGCAGTGTGAGGACAGGGTGGAATCAGCCCCAGCATTTT. Its translation is CASSVRTGWNQPQHF.